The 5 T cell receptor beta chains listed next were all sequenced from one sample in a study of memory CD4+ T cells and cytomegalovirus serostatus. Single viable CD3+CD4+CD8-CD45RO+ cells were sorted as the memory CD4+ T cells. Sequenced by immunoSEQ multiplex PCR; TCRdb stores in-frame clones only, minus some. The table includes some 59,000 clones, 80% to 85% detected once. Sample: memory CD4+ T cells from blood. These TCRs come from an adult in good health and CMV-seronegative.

The CDR3 sequence is CASSLLLSSSYEQYF. The CDR3 nucleotides are TGTGCCAGCAGTCTCCTCCTCAGTAGCTCCTACGAGCAGTACTTC. The V call is TRBV27, the J call TRBJ2-7; unclear D gene. The germline V and J ends were trimmed by 5 bases and 0 bases, with 14 bases remaining between them. From germline, CDR1 is MNHEY and CDR2 SMNVEV (reference sequence). The CDR3 is 15 residues long.

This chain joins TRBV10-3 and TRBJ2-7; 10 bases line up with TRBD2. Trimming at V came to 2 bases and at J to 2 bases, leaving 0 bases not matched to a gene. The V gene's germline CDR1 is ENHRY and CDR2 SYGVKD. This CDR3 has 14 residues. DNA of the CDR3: TGTGCCATCAGTGAGACTAGCGGGGCCTACGAGCAGTACTTC. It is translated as CAISETSGAYEQYF.

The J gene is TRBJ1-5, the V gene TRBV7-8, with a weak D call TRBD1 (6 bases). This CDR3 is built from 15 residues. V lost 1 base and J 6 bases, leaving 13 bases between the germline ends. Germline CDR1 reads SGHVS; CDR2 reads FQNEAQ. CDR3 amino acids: CASSLGGQSFQPQHF. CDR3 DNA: TGTGCCAGCAGCTTAGGGGGGCAGTCGTTTCAGCCCCAGCATTTT.

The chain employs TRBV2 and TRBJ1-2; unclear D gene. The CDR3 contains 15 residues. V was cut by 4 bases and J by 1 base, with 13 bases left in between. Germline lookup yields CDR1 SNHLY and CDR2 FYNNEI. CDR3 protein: CASSVSRGSNYGYTF. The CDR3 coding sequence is TGTGCCAGCAGTGTGAGCCGGGGTAGTAACTATGGCTACACCTTC.

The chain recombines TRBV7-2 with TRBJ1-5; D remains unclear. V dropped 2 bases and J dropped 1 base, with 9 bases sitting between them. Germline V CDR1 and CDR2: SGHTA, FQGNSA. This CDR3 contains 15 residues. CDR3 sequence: CASSLSGLSNQPQHF. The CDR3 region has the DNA TGTGCCAGCAGCTTATCCGGGCTCAGCAATCAGCCCCAGCATTTT.